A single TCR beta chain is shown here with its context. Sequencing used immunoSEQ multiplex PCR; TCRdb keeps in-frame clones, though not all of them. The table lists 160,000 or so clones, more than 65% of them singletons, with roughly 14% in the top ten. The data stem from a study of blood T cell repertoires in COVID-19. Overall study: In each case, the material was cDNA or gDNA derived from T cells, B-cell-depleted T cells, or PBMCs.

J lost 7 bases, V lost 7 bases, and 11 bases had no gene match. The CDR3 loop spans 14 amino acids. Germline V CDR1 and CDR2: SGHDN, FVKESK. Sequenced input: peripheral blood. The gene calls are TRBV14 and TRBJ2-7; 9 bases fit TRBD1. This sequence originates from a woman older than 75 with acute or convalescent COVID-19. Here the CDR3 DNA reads TGTGCCAGCACCCTGGGACAGGGTTTGGGTGAGCAGTACTTC. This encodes CASTLGQGLGEQYF.